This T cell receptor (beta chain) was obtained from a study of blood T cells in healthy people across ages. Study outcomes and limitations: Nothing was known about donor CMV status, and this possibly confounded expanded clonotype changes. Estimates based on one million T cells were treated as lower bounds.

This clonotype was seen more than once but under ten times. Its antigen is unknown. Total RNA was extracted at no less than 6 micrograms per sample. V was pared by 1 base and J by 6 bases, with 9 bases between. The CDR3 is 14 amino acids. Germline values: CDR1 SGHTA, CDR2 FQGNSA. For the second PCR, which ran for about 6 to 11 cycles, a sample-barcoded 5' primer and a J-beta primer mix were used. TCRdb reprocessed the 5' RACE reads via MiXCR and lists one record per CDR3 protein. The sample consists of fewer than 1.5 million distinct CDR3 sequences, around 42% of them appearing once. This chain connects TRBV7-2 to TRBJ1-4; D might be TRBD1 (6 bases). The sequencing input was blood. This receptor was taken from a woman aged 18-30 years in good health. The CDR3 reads CASSLVGAYEKLFF. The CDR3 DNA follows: TGTGCCAGCAGCTTAGTGGGGGCCTATGAAAAACTGTTTTTT.